These T cell receptor beta chains were read from a single sample in a study of blood T cell repertoires in COVID-19. The method was immunoSEQ multiplex PCR; TCRdb's version includes in-frame clones alone and lacks a portion of them. The sample holds a few hundred thousand clones; approximately 90% are singletons and the top ten take about 2.3%. The sample taken for sequencing was peripheral blood. The source is a man between 18 and 29 years old with active or convalescent COVID-19. Both conserved end residues are part of each CDR3. The D gene is left open where the match is weak. The size of a clone is reported for some rows only, either as once, few or many, or as a class for expanded clones.

abundance: NA
j_gene: TRBJ2-1
v_gene: TRBV9
d_gene: TRBD2
CDR3nt: TGTGCCAGCGGAACTAGCGGGGTTTACAATGAGCAGTTCTTC
CDR3aa: CASGTSGVYNEQFF

abundance: NA
j_gene: TRBJ2-7
v_gene: TRBV28
d_gene: NA
CDR3nt: TGTGCCAGCAGTCTAGGGGACATGCGGTACGAGCAGTACTTC
CDR3aa: CASSLGDMRYEQYF

abundance: NA
j_gene: TRBJ1-1
v_gene: TRBV27
d_gene: NA
CDR3nt: TGTGCCAGCAGCTCTGGACTCGGGTTGAACACTGAAGCTTTCTTT
CDR3aa: CASSSGLGLNTEAFF

abundance: NA
j_gene: TRBJ1-5
v_gene: TRBV10-2
d_gene: NA
CDR3nt: TGCGCCAGCAGTGAGTCCGCGTTTAGGAAAAAGGGGGTTCAGCCCCAGCATTTT
CDR3aa: CASSESAFRKKGVQPQHF

abundance: NA
j_gene: TRBJ1-4
v_gene: TRBV5-1
d_gene: NA
CDR3nt: TGCGCCAGCAGCTTGGCCGCAGGGACTGCAACTAATGAAAAACTGTTTTTT
CDR3aa: CASSLAAGTATNEKLFF

abundance: NA
j_gene: TRBJ2-2
v_gene: TRBV7-2
d_gene: NA
CDR3nt: TGTGCCAGCAGCCCAGGAACCGGGGAGCTGTTTTTT
CDR3aa: CASSPGTGELFF

abundance: NA
j_gene: TRBJ1-4
v_gene: TRBV25-1
d_gene: NA
CDR3nt: TGTGCCAGCAGTGAGCACGGGCGGGGTGAAAAACTGTTTTTT
CDR3aa: CASSEHGRGEKLFF

abundance: NA
j_gene: TRBJ2-1
v_gene: TRBV19
d_gene: TRBD2
CDR3nt: TGTGCCAGTAGTATTACTAGCGGGAGGTACAATGAGCAGTTCTTC
CDR3aa: CASSITSGRYNEQFF

abundance: NA
j_gene: TRBJ2-5
v_gene: TRBV11-2
d_gene: NA
CDR3nt: TGTGCCAGCAGCCCACAGCCGTCTACGGGGAAAGAGACCCAGTACTTC
CDR3aa: CASSPQPSTGKETQYF

abundance: NA
j_gene: TRBJ1-1
v_gene: TRBV7-2
d_gene: NA
CDR3nt: TGTGCCAGCAGACAAGCCCGGACAGCGAACACTGAAGCTTTCTTT
CDR3aa: CASRQARTANTEAFF

abundance: NA
j_gene: TRBJ2-1
v_gene: TRBV6-5
d_gene: TRBD2
CDR3nt: TGTGCCAGCAGTTTTCCGACTAGCGGAGGCGAGGATGAGCAGTTCTTC
CDR3aa: CASSFPTSGGEDEQFF

abundance: NA
j_gene: TRBJ2-7
v_gene: TRBV11-2
d_gene: TRBD1
CDR3nt: TGTGCCAGCAGCTTCCAGAGGGGGCTGATCTACGAGCAGTACTTC
CDR3aa: CASSFQRGLIYEQYF

abundance: NA
j_gene: TRBJ1-5
v_gene: TRBV28
d_gene: NA
CDR3nt: TGTGCCAGCAGTTTACAGGGAGGGGGCAATCAGCCCCAGCATTTT
CDR3aa: CASSLQGGGNQPQHF

abundance: NA
j_gene: TRBJ2-2
v_gene: TRBV7-9
d_gene: TRBD1
CDR3nt: TGTGCCAGCAGCGAGAGACAGGGGGCGGACACCGGGGAGCTGTTTTTT
CDR3aa: CASSERQGADTGELFF

abundance: few
j_gene: TRBJ1-1
v_gene: TRBV6-5
d_gene: TRBD1
CDR3nt: TGTGCCAGCAGACTTGGACAGGTTAACACTGAAGCTTTCTTT
CDR3aa: CASRLGQVNTEAFF

abundance: NA
j_gene: TRBJ1-2
v_gene: TRBV9
d_gene: NA
CDR3nt: TGTGCCAGCAGCGTAGTCGGAGCTAACTATGGCTACACCTTC
CDR3aa: CASSVVGANYGYTF

abundance: NA
j_gene: TRBJ2-5
v_gene: TRBV5-1
d_gene: TRBD1
CDR3nt: TGCGCCAGCAGCCCTCGGACAGGGACTGGGGAGACCCAGTACTTC
CDR3aa: CASSPRTGTGETQYF

abundance: NA
j_gene: TRBJ2-5
v_gene: TRBV14
d_gene: NA
CDR3nt: TGTGCCAGCAGCCAAGGAAAGGGGCTTAGGGAGACCCAGTACTTC
CDR3aa: CASSQGKGLRETQYF

abundance: NA
j_gene: TRBJ2-7
v_gene: TRBV11-2
d_gene: NA
CDR3nt: TGTGCCAGCACCTTACTCCCTAGCGAGGCCTACGAGCAGTACTTC
CDR3aa: CASTLLPSEAYEQYF

abundance: NA
j_gene: TRBJ2-1
v_gene: TRBV10-3
d_gene: NA
CDR3nt: TGTGCCATCAGTGAGTCGATCGGGTTGAGGGGGTCTAATGAGCAGTTCTTC
CDR3aa: CAISESIGLRGSNEQFF

abundance: NA
j_gene: TRBJ1-1
v_gene: TRBV5-1
d_gene: TRBD1
CDR3nt: TGCGCCAGCAGCTCGGGACAGGGTACGGACACTGAAGCTTTCTTT
CDR3aa: CASSSGQGTDTEAFF

abundance: few
j_gene: TRBJ1-5
v_gene: TRBV19
d_gene: TRBD1
CDR3nt: TGTGCCAGTAGTATTCCCTCGGGACAGGGGAGATATCAGCCCCAGCATTTT
CDR3aa: CASSIPSGQGRYQPQHF

abundance: NA
j_gene: TRBJ2-5
v_gene: TRBV5-1
d_gene: TRBD2
CDR3nt: TGCGCCAGCAGGGATCCCTTAGCGGGCCCCGGGGGGACCCAGTACTTC
CDR3aa: CASRDPLAGPGGTQYF

abundance: NA
j_gene: TRBJ1-4
v_gene: TRBV6-5
d_gene: NA
CDR3nt: TGTGCCAGCAGCTCTCCTATTAATGAAAAACTGTTTTTT
CDR3aa: CASSSPINEKLFF

abundance: NA
j_gene: TRBJ1-5
v_gene: TRBV10-3
d_gene: NA
CDR3nt: TGTGCCATCAGTTCGAGTCAGGGTAATCAGCCCCAGCATTTT
CDR3aa: CAISSSQGNQPQHF

abundance: few
j_gene: TRBJ1-3
v_gene: TRBV9
d_gene: TRBD1
CDR3nt: TGTGCCAGCAGCGCCGGACAGGGTTTCGATAACACCATATATTTT
CDR3aa: CASSAGQGFDNTIYF

abundance: NA
j_gene: TRBJ1-2
v_gene: TRBV14
d_gene: TRBD1
CDR3nt: TGTGCCAGCAGCCCGGGACAGTTCTCCTATCTCTATGGCTACACCTTC
CDR3aa: CASSPGQFSYLYGYTF

abundance: NA
j_gene: TRBJ2-5
v_gene: TRBV4-3
d_gene: TRBD1
CDR3nt: TGCGCCAGCAGCCAGGACCGGGACAGAGAGACCCAGTACTTC
CDR3aa: CASSQDRDRETQYF

abundance: NA
j_gene: TRBJ2-6
v_gene: TRBV19
d_gene: NA
CDR3nt: TGTGCCAGTAGTATACACAAATTATCTGGGGCCAACGTCCTGACTTTC
CDR3aa: CASSIHKLSGANVLTF